The sequence of this T cell receptor beta chain was determined in a study of blood T cell repertoires in COVID-19. For the study at large: The origin of the acute and convalescent COVID-19 samples was the United States, Italy and Spain. PBMCs, B-cell-depleted T cells, or T cells were the source of the cDNA or gDNA that made up the material.

Authors' analysis steps: Amplifying reference gene primers gave estimates of nucleated cell counts. Some clones are missing from TCRdb's copy, which holds only in-frame ones; the method was immunoSEQ multiplex PCR. From that table come the V and J calls and clone size; the DNA was used to work out D and trimming. The sample has 200,000 to 300,000 clones, approximately 90% seen once; the top ten hold 3.7%. Germline loops: CDR1 MGHRA, CDR2 YSYEKL. The CDR3 totals 13 residues. V shed 1 base and J 7 bases; nucleotides not matched to a gene: 4. The sequencing sample was made of peripheral blood. The sequence came from a middle-aged woman with acute or convalescent COVID-19. The chain combines TRBV4-1 with TRBJ2-7, with 7 bases identical to TRBD2. CDR3 protein: CASSQGEGGEQYV. For the CDR3, the DNA is TGCGCCAGCAGCCAAGGGGAGGGTGGAGAGCAGTACGTC.